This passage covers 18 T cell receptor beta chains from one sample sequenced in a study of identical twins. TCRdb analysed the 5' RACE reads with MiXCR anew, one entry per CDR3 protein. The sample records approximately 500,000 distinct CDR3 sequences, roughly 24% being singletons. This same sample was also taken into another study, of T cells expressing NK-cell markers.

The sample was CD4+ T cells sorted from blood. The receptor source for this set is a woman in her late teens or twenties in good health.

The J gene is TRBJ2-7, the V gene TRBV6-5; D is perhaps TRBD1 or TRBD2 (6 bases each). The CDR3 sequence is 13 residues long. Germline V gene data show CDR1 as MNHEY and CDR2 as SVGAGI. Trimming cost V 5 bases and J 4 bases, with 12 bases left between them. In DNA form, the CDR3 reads TGTGCCAGCAGTAACGGGGGCCGGTACGAGCAGTACTTC. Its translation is CASSNGGRYEQYF.

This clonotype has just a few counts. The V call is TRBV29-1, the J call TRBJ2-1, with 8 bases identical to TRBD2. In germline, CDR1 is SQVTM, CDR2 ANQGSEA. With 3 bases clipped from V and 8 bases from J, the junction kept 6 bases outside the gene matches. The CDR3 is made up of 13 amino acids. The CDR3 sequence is CSVEGRGGDEQFF. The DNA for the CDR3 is TGCAGCGTTGAGGGCCGGGGGGGCGATGAGCAGTTCTTC.

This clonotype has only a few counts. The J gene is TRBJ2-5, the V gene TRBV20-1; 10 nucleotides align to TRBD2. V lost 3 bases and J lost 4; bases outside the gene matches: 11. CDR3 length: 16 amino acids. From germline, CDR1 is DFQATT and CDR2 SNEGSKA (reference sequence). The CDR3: CSASRSSGRVAETQYF. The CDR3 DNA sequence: TGCAGTGCTAGTCGATCTAGCGGGAGAGTAGCAGAGACCCAGTACTTC.

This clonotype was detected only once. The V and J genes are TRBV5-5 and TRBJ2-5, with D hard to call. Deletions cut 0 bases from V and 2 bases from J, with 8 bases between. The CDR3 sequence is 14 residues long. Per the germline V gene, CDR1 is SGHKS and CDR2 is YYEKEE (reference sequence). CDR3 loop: CASSLGGMQETQYF. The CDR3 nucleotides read TGTGCCAGCAGCTTGGGTGGGATGCAAGAGACCCAGTACTTC.

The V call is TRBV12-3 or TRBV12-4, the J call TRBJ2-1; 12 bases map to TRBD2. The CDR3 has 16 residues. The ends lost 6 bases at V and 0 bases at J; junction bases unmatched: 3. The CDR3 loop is CASRRTSGDSYNEQFF. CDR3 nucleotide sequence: TGTGCCAGCAGGAGGACTAGCGGGGACTCCTACAATGAGCAGTTCTTC.

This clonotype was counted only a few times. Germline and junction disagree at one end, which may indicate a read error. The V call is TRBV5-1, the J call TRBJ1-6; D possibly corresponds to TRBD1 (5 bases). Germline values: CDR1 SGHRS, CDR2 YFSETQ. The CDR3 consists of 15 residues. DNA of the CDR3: TGCGCCAGCAGCCGCGACAGCTCCTATAATTCACCGCTCCACTTT. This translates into CASSRDSSYNSPLHF.

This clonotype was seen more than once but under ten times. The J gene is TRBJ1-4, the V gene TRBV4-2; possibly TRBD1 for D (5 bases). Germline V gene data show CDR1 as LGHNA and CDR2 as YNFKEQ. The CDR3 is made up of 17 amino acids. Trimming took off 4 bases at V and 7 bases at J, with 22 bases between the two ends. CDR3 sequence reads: CASSLRRGQLVFEKLFF. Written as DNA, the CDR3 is TGTGCCAGCAGCCTACGAAGGGGCCAGTTGGTATTTGAAAAACTGTTTTTT.

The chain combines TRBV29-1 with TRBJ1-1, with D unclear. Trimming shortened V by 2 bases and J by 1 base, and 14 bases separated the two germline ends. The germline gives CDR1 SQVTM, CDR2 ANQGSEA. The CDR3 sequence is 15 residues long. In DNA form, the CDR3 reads TGCAGCGTTGAACTACTAGGGCGGGGGAACACTGAAGCTTTCTTT. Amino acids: CSVELLGRGNTEAFF.

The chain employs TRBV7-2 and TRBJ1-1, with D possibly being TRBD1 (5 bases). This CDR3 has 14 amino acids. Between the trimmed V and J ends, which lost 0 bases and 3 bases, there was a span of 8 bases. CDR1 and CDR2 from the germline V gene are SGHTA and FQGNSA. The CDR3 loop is CASSLAGADTEAFF. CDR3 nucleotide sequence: TGTGCCAGCAGCTTAGCCGGGGCTGACACTGAAGCTTTCTTT.

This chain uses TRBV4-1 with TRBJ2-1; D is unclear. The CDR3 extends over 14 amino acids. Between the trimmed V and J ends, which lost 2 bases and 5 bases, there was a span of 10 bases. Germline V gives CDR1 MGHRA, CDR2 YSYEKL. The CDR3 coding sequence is TGCGCCAGCAGCCAAAGGAGTATAAACAATGAGCAGTTCTTC. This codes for CASSQRSINNEQFF.

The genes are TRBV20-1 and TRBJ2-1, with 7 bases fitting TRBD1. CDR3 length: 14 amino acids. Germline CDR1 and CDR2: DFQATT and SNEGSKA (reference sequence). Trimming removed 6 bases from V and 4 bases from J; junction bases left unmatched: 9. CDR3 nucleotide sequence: TGCAGTGCGCACAGGGGCCCATTGTACAATGAGCAGTTCTTC. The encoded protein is CSAHRGPLYNEQFF.

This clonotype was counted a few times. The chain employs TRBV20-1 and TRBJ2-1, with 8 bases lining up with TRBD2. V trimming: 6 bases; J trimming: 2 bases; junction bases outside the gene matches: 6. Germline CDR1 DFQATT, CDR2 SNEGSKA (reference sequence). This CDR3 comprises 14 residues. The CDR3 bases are TGCAGTGCCACCAGCGGGGGCCCCTACAATGAGCAGTTCTTC. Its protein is CSATSGGPYNEQFF.

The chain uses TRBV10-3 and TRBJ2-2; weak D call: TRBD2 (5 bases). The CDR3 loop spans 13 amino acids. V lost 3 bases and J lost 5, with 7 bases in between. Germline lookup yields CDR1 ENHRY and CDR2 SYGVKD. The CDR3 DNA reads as TGTGCCATCAGTGACGGGATGACCGGGGAGCTGTTTTTT. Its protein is CAISDGMTGELFF.

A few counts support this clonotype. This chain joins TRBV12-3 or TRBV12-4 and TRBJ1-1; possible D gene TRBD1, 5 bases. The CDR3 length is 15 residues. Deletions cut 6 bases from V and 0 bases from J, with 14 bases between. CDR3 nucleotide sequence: TGTGCCAGCAGCCCCTGGGGCTTCATGAACACTGAAGCTTTCTTT. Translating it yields CASSPWGFMNTEAFF.

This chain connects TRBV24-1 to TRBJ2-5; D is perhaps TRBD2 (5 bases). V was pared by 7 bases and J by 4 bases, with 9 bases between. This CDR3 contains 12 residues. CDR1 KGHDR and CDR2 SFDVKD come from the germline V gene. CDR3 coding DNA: TGTGCCACCAGGGGGAGCGGAGAGACCCAGTACTTC. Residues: CATRGSGETQYF.

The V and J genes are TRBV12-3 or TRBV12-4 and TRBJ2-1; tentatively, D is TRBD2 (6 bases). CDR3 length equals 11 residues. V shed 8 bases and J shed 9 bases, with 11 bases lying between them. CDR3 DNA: TGTGCCAGCCGAAGCGGGCCTGAGCAGTTCTTC. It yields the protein CASRSGPEQFF.

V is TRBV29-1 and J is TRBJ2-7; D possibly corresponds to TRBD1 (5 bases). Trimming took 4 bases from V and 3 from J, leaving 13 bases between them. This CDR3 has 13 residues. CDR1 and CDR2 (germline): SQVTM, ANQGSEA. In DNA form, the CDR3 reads TGCAGCGTTGGGGATGCAGGGCTCTACGAGCAGTACTTC. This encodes CSVGDAGLYEQYF.

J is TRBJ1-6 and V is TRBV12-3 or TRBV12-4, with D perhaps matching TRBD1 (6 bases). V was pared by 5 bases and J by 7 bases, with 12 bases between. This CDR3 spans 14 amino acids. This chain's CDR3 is CASSPGGRNSPLHF. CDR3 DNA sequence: TGTGCCAGCAGTCCCGGGGGCCGAAATTCACCCCTCCACTTT.